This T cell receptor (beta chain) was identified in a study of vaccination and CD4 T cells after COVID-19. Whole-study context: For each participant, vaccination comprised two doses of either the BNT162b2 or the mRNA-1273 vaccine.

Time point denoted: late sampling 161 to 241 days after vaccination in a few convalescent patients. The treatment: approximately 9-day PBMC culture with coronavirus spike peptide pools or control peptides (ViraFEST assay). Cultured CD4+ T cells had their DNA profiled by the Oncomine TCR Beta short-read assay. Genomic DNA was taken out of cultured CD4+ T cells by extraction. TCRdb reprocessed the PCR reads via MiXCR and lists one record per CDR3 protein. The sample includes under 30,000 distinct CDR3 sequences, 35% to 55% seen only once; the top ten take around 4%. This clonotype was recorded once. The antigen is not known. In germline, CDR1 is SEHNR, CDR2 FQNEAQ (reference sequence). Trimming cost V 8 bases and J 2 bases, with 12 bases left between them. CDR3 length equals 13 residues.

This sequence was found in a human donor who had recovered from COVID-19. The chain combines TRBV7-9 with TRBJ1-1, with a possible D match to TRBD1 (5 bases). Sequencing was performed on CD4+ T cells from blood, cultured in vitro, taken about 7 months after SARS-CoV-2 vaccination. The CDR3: CASAGQGNTEAFF. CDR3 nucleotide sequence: TGTGCCAGCGCCGGGCAGGGAAACACTGAAGCTTTCTTT.